The sequence of this T cell receptor (beta chain) was determined in a study of regulatory T cells in long-lasting Graves disease (dated by TCRdb to the early 2020s). For the study in its entirety: In the newly diagnosed Graves' disease group, patients had been taking antithyroid drugs for less than 3 months. Persistent Graves' disease patients were compared with newly diagnosed Graves' disease patients by peripheral blood TCR sequencing and RNA sequencing. The study was registered as a clinical trial and conducted in China. TCR sequencing covered some 13 persistent and some 20 newly diagnosed Graves' disease patients, 33 samples in total.

Broad study findings and their caveats: Preferential use of TRBV28, TRBJ1-2 and TRBJ2-5 was observed in persistent disease, whereas TRBV20-1 and TRBJ2-1 were favored in newly diagnosed disease. The authors acknowledged the small sample size as a limitation that may reduce accuracy. Sequencing and analysis were restricted to the TCR beta chain. Because the primary lesion, thyroid tissue, could not be accessed, the study looked at peripheral blood alone. Compared with newly diagnosed patients, persistent Graves' disease patients had lower TCR Shannon entropy and fewer highly expanded clones, which suggests clonal expansion. Persistent patients shared more public clonotypes among themselves (roughly 2,700) than newly diagnosed patients did (approximately 970).

The library was prepared using multiplex PCR. The sequencer listed for this sample is Illumina HiSeq 4000. TCR beta libraries were built with iRepertoire HTBI primers and Arm-PCR amplification of CDR3 regions. Before sequencing, the PCR products underwent gel purification. As for the original processing: Across samples, roughly 60 TRBV and around 15 TRBJ segments were identified and used for gene usage analysis of CDR3 amino acid clonotypes. COPE and FqMerger were used to merge filtered high-quality paired reads into contigs. BLAST was used to align contigs to IMGT TRBV, TRBD and TRBJ reference genes, and CDR3 was defined according to IMGT. Any clonotype with a frequency above 0.1% was counted as a highly expanded clone. Repertoire diversity was measured by Shannon entropy, and V-J evenness by the Gini coefficient. Public clonotypes were defined as clonotypes shared by more than one individual. TCRdb reworked the public reads: Q25 trimming with fastp, MiXCR clone assembly, productive beta chains retained. Merged by CDR3 protein, the rows form single entries marked with the most common genes and DNA. In this record, the V and J calls reflect TCRdb's handling and not the investigators' own analysis. The sample profile shows approximately 390,000 distinct CDR3 sequences; 15% to 20% of them were found once. 20% to 25% of the sample is held by the ten biggest clonotypes.

Regarding this clonotype: Its antigen is unknown. No per-base quality is available; no much larger clone lies one base away.

The time point label for this specimen denotes: newly diagnosed GD, antithyroid drugs for less than 3 months. RNA was extracted from PBMCs in TRIzol for both TCR sequencing and RNA sequencing. The diagnosis of Graves' disease followed American Thyroid Association guidelines. Patients for the study were recruited at an endocrinology department in Xi'an, China. From each patient, 8 to 10 milliliters of peripheral blood was collected into an EDTA anticoagulant tube. Ficoll Paque Plus density gradient separation was used to isolate PBMCs, and no further T cell sorting was performed. RNA quality was checked with an Agilent 2100 Bioanalyzer and agarose gel, and concentration with a NanoDrop 2000. Per the germline V gene, MNHEY is the CDR1 and SVGEGT is the CDR2. Counted from cysteine to phenylalanine, this CDR3 has 13 amino acids. Just CDR3 DNA is preserved here, 39 bases in frame from base 1. These data were also filed under a second study, of T cells in Graves' hyperthyroidism and ophthalmopathy. From the second report: Stable Graves' hyperthyroidism was defined as no progression to ophthalmopathy during 18 months of follow-up. Hyperthyroidism patients were newly diagnosed, had a disease duration of under 2 months, and were aged 18 to 65 years. Any patient with an uncontrolled infection, another autoimmune disease, pregnancy or lactation was excluded. Diagnoses were established on the basis of clinical symptoms, serum thyroxine and TRAb, thyroid ultrasound, and orbital computed tomography. The first round of RT-PCR for the TCR CDR3 was performed with the HTBI primer set and the Qiagen OneStep RT-PCR kit. Most expanded thyroid clonotypes (frequency above 0.001) were also found in blood, which suggests that blood repertoires may mirror thyroid immune responses. A 13 V-J signature model separated ophthalmopathy from stable hyperthyroidism, with roughly 88% sensitivity and 81.08% specificity in cross-validation and 80%/75% in testing. In validation, the model predicted progression to ophthalmopathy with around 71% sensitivity and 72% to 85% specificity, a median of 6.5 months before onset. To identify distinguishing TCR V-J signatures, a discovery cohort of roughly 100 patients was used, comprising 40 to 45 with Graves' ophthalmopathy and 57 with stable Graves' hyperthyroidism. Prospective prediction of ophthalmopathy was tested in an independent validation cohort of fewer than 20 hyperthyroidism patients and 15 to 17 patients who later progressed to ophthalmopathy. For training and testing, the 100 or so patients in the discovery cohort were randomly divided in a 7:3 ratio. Thyroid tissue and blood T-cell repertoires from several Graves' hyperthyroidism patients were also compared in the study. After blood sampling, hyperthyroidism patients were treated with methimazole at a starting dose of 30 mg daily, and ophthalmopathy patients were treated with high-dose intravenous methylprednisolone. Libraries were constructed in a second round of multiplex PCR, after which size selection and purification were performed. Sequencing of the libraries was done on an Illumina HiSeq2000 using paired-end 100 bp reads. SOAPnuke was used to process the raw data, with reads discarded if the reads contained adapters or uncalled bases, had a mean Phred below 15, or lacked an exact constant-primer or identifier match. COPE v1.2.5 was used to merge the high-quality paired reads, and each unique nucleotide sequence was defined as a clonotype. MiTCR v1.1 was used to align clonotypes to the IMGT TRBV, TRBD and TRBJ reference segments. Analysis was restricted to V-J combinations with a frequency above 0.0001, which covered 99.2% of repertoires. The TCS score was defined as F50 (clonal expansion) divided by E x V (chaos), with BLOSUM62-based TCRdist calculated between CDR3 peptides within each V-J. Welch's t-statistics and random forest reduced several hundred V-J features to 13, which were used in a naive Bayes classifier (R e1071). Sample size was not statistically predetermined, and blinding of investigators to group allocation was not performed. TCR Vbeta CDR3 sequencing of around 130 peripheral blood samples (roughly 41 ophthalmopathy, about 74 hyperthyroidism and around 17 progressor patients) is reported in the paper.

The sequencing here drew on peripheral blood mononuclear cells (PBMCs), taken at new diagnosis, from a patient treated with antithyroid drugs. The sequence was collected from a young woman with Graves disease. Donor details come from another sample of the same person, matched by shared clones. The chain is made from TRBV6-2 or TRBV6-3 and TRBJ1-3; the D gene assignment is ambiguous. The DNA sequence is TGTCCCTGCGACACATACTCTGGAAACACCATATATTTT. It encodes CPCDTYSGNTIYF.